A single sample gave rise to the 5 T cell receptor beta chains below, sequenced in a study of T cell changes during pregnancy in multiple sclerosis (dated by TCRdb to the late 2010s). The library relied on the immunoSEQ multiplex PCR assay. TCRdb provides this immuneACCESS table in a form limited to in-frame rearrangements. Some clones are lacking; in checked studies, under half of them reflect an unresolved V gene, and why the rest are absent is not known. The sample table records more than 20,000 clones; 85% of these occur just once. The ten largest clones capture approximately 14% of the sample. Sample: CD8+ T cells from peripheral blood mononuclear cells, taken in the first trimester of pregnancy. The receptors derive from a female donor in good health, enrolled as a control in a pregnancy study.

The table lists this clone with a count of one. The CDR3: CASSLYRGTEAFF. CDR3 DNA sequence: TGTGCCAGCAGCCTATACAGGGGAACTGAAGCTTTCTTT. The rearrangement links TRBV13 to TRBJ1-1; 7 bases map to TRBD1. Germline CDR1 reads PRHDT; CDR2 reads FYEKMQ (reference sequence). This CDR3 comprises 13 residues. The junction had 5 bases not matched to a gene; V was cut back by 5 bases and J by 5 bases. The whole variable domain, remainder taken from reference TRBV13 and TRBJ1-1, is AAGVIQSPRHLIKEKRETATLKCYPIPRHDTVYWYQQGPGQDPQFLISFYEKMQSDKGSIPDRFSAQQFSDYHSELNMSSLELGDSALYFCASSLYRGTEAFFGQGTRLTVV.

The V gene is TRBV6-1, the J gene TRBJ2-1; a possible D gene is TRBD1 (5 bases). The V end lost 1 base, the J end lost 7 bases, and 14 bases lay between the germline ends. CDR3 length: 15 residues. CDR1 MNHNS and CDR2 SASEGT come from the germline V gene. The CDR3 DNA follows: TGTGCCAGCAGTGAAGAGCAGGGTAACAGGAATGAGCAGTTCTTC. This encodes CASSEEQGNRNEQFF.

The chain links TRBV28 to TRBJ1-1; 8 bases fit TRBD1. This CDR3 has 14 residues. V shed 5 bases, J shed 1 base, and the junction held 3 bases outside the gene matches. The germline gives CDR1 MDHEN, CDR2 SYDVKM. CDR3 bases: TGTGCCAGCAGTAAAACAGGGGGGAACACTGAAGCTTTCTTT. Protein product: CASSKTGGNTEAFF.

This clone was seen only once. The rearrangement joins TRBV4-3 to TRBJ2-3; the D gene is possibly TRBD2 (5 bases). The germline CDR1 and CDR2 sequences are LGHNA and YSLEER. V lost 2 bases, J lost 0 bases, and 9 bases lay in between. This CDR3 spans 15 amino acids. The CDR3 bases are TGCGCCAGCAGCCAAAATTCGGGAAGCACAGATACGCAGTATTTT. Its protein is CASSQNSGSTDTQYF.

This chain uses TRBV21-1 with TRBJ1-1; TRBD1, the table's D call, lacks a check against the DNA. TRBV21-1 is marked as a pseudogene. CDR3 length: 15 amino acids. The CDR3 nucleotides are TGTGCCAGCAGCAACCCCGACGGACAGAACACTGAAGCTTTCTTT. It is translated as CASSNPDGQNTEAFF.